This record concerns one TCR beta chain sequence. Antigen specificity is unknown. The CDR3 totals 15 residues. The ends were cut back, 6 bases at V and 3 bases at J, with 15 bases in the middle. This entry belongs to a study of vaccination and CD4 T cells after COVID-19. Treatment given: approximately 11-day PBMC culture with coronavirus spike peptide pools or control peptides (ViraFEST assay). CD4+ T cells that had been cultured provided DNA sequenced with the Oncomine TCR Beta short-read assay. One entry per CDR3 protein results from TCRdb running MiXCR on the PCR reads. Here the sample spans about 12,000 distinct CDR3 sequences, 40% to 60% being singletons.

What was sequenced was CD4+ T cells from blood, cultured in vitro. The source of this sequence is a human donor who had recovered from COVID-19. This chain links TRBV12-3 or TRBV12-4 with TRBJ1-5, with a tentative D call TRBD1 (6 bases). The CDR3: CASRPSVGANQPQHF. The CDR3, as DNA: TGTGCCAGCAGACCGTCGGTGGGGGCCAATCAGCCCCAGCATTTT.